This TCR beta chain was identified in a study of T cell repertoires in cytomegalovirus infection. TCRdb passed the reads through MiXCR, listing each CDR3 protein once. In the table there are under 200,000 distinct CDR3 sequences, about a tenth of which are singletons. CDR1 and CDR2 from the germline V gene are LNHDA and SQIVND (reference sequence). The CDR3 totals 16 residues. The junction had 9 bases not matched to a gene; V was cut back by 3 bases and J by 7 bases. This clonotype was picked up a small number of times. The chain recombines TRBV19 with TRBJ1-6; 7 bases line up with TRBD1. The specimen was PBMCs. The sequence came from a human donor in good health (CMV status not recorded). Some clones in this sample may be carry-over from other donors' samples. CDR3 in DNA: TGTGCCAGTAGTATTGGCACAGGGGTTGGAAATTCACCCCTCCACTTT. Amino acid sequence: CASSIGTGVGNSPLHF. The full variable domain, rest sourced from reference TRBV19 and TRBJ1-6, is DGGITQSPKYLFRKEGQNVTLSCEQNLNHDAMYWYRQDPGQGLRLIYYSQIVNDFQKGDIAEGYSVSREKKESFPLTVTSAQKNPTAFYLCASSIGTGVGNSPLHFGNGTRLTVT.